The T cell receptor beta chain under discussion was sequenced for a study of early T cells in non-severe SARS-CoV-2 infection. TCRdb itself ran the 5' RACE reads through MiXCR, one entry per CDR3 protein. The sample shows some 98,000 distinct CDR3 sequences, 16% of them seen only once. V dropped 4 bases and J dropped 2 bases, with 12 bases sitting between them. Germline assignment: CDR1 WSHSY and CDR2 SAAADI. The CDR3 is 14 amino acids. The sequencing sample was made of whole blood. This receptor was identified in an adult who was a healthcare worker with PCR-confirmed SARS-CoV-2 infection or an uninfected control (not recorded which). V is TRBV10-2 and J is TRBJ2-7; possible D gene TRBD1, 5 bases. CDR3 sequence reads: CASSGGRATYEQYF. CDR3 nucleotides: TGCGCCAGCAGTGGAGGCAGGGCCACCTACGAGCAGTACTTC.